This is a list of T cell receptor beta chains from one sample in a study of control samples from healthy donors and cancer patients. Libraries were prepared by immunoSEQ multiplex PCR; TCRdb keeps only in-frame clonotypes and omits some of them. Found here are under 150,000 clones, 89% of them singletons; the top ten hold roughly 8%. The sequenced material came from PBMCs. The receptor set was obtained from a man aged 50 or older with head and neck cancer. Each CDR3 is given with its conserved first and last residue. Not all rows give a size; the values are once, few, many and, for expanded clones, a class.

J,V,size,CDR3
TRBJ2-1,TRBV10-3,once,CAISESVAGGANEQFF
TRBJ2-7,TRBV10-3,NA,CAISKPQGYEQYF
TRBJ1-1,TRBV5-7,NA,CASSLLGVMNTEAFF
TRBJ1-4,TRBV28,NA,CASSLGLTNEKLFF
TRBJ2-2,TRBV25-1,NA,CASSDQGELFF
TRBJ1-2,TRBV10-1,few,CASSESGIVYGYTF
TRBJ1-5,TRBV30,NA,CAWSGGWTQPQHF
TRBJ1-2,TRBV5-1,NA,CASSFAGGTGVPPLGGYTF
TRBJ2-7,TRBV2,few,CASSEGPSYEQYF
TRBJ1-5,TRBV27,NA,CASSYGRDNQPQHF
TRBJ1-1,TRBV19,NA,CASTLGGQNTEAFF
TRBJ2-3,TRBV6-1,NA,CASSQGTGRRADTQYF
TRBJ1-1,TRBV7-9,NA,CASSLEGSNEAFF
TRBJ2-7,TRBV11-2,NA,CASSLLLGQGAPRPYEQYF
TRBJ2-2,TRBV27,NA,CASSLSSGELFF
TRBJ2-7,TRBV11-2,NA,CASSLGGRGQNEQYF
TRBJ2-3,TRBV29-1,once,CSAVRLDGSTDTQYF
TRBJ2-7,TRBV10-2,NA,CASSDWSGTSGRSRREQYF
TRBJ2-2,TRBV6-4,NA,CASSASGSTGELFF
TRBJ2-1,TRBV13,NA,CASSLYPGLASSSSYNEQFF
TRBJ2-7,TRBV20-1,NA,CSASGQPTSYEQYF
TRBJ2-7,TRBV2,NA,CASSPDGLAAQYF
TRBJ2-7,TRBV28,NA,CASSPSRAPIYEQYF
TRBJ1-5,TRBV19,NA,CASTSGYSYSNQPQHF
TRBJ1-1,TRBV11-3,NA,CASSQGTADTEAFF
TRBJ1-5,TRBV5-8,once,CASSLGQNNQPQHF
TRBJ2-3,TRBV2,NA,CASSEAQTSVDTQYF
TRBJ2-1,TRBV19,NA,CASSMKDEQFF
TRBJ2-5,TRBV6-5,once,CASVGAETQYF
TRBJ2-1,TRBV6-5,once,CASRGATGEQFF
TRBJ2-5,TRBV5-1,NA,CASSADGTVRETQYF
TRBJ2-7,TRBV5-1,NA,CVSSLVGTGFDEQYF
TRBJ2-5,TRBV27,NA,CASSFYQETQYF
TRBJ2-1,TRBV25-1,NA,CASSEYNNEQFF
TRBJ1-3,TRBV10-2,few,CASRQGSSGNTIYF
TRBJ1-3,TRBV18,few,CASSPDKGSGNTIYF
TRBJ2-3,TRBV10-3,NA,CAISEPRGLAGGADTQYF
TRBJ2-2,TRBV5-6,NA,CASCKQGLAGELFF